This entry features one T cell receptor beta chain sequence. The table came from immunoSEQ multiplex PCR; TCRdb's copy has only in-frame clones and leaves some out. The table shows around 150,000 clones, with roughly 91% occurring only once. The data originate from a study of OX40 agonist ivuxolimab in advanced cancers. Study information: Every 2 weeks, patients got intravenous ivuxolimab at one of six dose levels (0.01-10 mg/kg).

Exclusion applied to patients with autoimmune disease history or systemic immunosuppression. Sampling of blood occurred at baseline, cycle 4 day 1, and cycle 7 day 1. Per germline, CDR1 SGHTA and CDR2 FQGNSA. Trimming at V came to 5 bases and at J to 16 bases, leaving 14 bases not matched to a gene. The length of the CDR3 is 15 residues. The clonotype originates from an adult with an advanced solid tumor such as melanoma, head and neck, liver or kidney cancer. The rearrangement links TRBV7-2 to TRBJ2-4; 13 nucleotides match TRBD2. The sequencing here drew on CD4+ or CD8+ T cells sorted from blood, taken in a trial of the OX40 agonist ivuxolimab. CDR3 bases: TGTGCCAGCAGCCCTCCGGGACTAGCGGGACAAGCGGTCTACTTC. Protein: CASSPPGLAGQAVYF.